This T cell receptor beta chain was documented in a study of T cell changes during pregnancy in multiple sclerosis. TCRdb keeps only in-frame clones here, not all; method: immunoSEQ multiplex PCR. The sample includes more than 45,000 clones, about 90% of them seen just once. Trimming took 4 bases from V and 6 from J; bases not matched to a gene: 8. Germline V gene lookup returns CDR1 MNHEY and CDR2 SMNVEV (reference sequence). The CDR3 runs 15 residues. The chain links TRBV27 to TRBJ2-2, with TRBD1 matching over 7 bases. Material: CD4+ T cells from peripheral blood mononuclear cells, obtained in the second trimester of pregnancy. The source is a female donor with multiple sclerosis, enrolled in a pregnancy study. CDR3 amino acids: CASSSRQGTAGELFF. For the CDR3, the DNA is TGTGCCAGCAGTTCCAGACAGGGAACGGCCGGGGAGCTGTTTTTT.